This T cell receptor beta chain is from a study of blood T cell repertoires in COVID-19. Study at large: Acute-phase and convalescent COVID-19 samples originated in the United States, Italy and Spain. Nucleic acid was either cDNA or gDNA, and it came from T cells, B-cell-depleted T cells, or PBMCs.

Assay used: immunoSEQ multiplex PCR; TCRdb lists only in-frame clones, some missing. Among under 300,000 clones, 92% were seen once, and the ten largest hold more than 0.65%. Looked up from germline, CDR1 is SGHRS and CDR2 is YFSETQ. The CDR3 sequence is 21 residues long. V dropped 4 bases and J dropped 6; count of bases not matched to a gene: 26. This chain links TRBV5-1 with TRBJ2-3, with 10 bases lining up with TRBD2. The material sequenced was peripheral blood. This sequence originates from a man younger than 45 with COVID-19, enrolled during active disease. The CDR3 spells CASSPAKPGPSGGRQQDTQYF. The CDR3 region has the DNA TGCGCCAGCAGCCCAGCTAAACCTGGGCCTAGCGGGGGTCGACAACAGGATACGCAGTATTTT.